This T cell receptor (beta chain) was sequenced during a study of T cell repertoires in cytomegalovirus infection. Study overall: Indicated by public TCR beta signatures were CMV infection and matching HLA type. Study outcomes and limitations: People with CMV and the relevant HLA were identified by cumulative public TCR beta family frequency. Ex vivo responses were dominated by HLA-C-restricted CMV-specific TCR beta clonotypes.

Using its own MiXCR run on the reads, TCRdb lists one record per CDR3 protein. The data contain around 630,000 distinct CDR3 sequences, around 24% of them singletons. Concerning this clonotype itself: Its antigen is still unknown.

V lost 8 bases, J lost 1 base, and 11 bases lay in between. The germline V gene has CDR1 MDHEN and CDR2 SYDVKM. The CDR3 consists of 13 residues. The chain couples TRBV28 to TRBJ1-1; D might be TRBD1 (6 bases). This TCR derives from a human donor in good health (CMV status not recorded). Some clones in this sample may be carry-over from other donors' samples. Material for sequencing was CD8+ T cells from PBMCs. This chain's CDR3 is CASAYRENTEAFF. CDR3 DNA sequence: TGTGCCAGCGCGTACAGGGAGAACACTGAAGCTTTCTTT.